Reported below is one T cell receptor beta chain. Trimming pared 0 bases from V and 1 base from J, leaving 12 bases between. The CDR3 extends over 16 amino acids. Germline loops: CDR1 MNHEY, CDR2 SVGEGT. Here immunoSEQ multiplex PCR was the method, and the copy in TCRdb shows in-frame clones only, minus some. The top ten clones hold 4.9% of a sample with tens of thousands of clones, around nine tenths of them seen once. The sample originates from a study of blood T cell repertoires in COVID-19. Study as a whole: COVID-19 samples, acute and convalescent, were from the United States, Italy and Spain.

The V call is TRBV6-2 or TRBV6-3, the J call TRBJ1-1; D is unclear. This receptor was taken from a man aged 50-59 years with active or convalescent COVID-19. Material for sequencing was peripheral blood. In nucleotides, the CDR3 is TGTGCCAGCAGTTACTCGACTGGTAGGAGGAACACTGAAGCTTTCTTT. Protein sequence: CASSYSTGRRNTEAFF.